Each of the 24 T cell receptor beta chains below was sequenced from the same sample in a study of blood T cells in healthy people across ages. The use of a sample-barcoded 5' primer and a J-beta primer mix characterized a second PCR of roughly 7 to 12 cycles. MiXCR was run by TCRdb on the 5' RACE reads, yielding one entry per CDR3 protein. The sample lists almost 550,000 distinct CDR3 sequences, about 24% seen once, with 8.7% in the top ten. These same records also appear under a second study, on T cells of mothers and their children.

What was sequenced was blood. The receptors stem from a boy aged 5-17 years in good health.

The chain carries TRBV2 and TRBJ2-7, with D hard to call. V gave up 4 bases and J gave up 3 bases, with 13 bases separating them. The CDR3 loop spans 14 amino acids. Germline V gives CDR1 SNHLY, CDR2 FYNNEI. CDR3 in amino acids: CASSAVQPGYEQYF. In nucleotides, the CDR3 is TGTGCCAGCAGTGCGGTCCAGCCAGGCTACGAGCAGTACTTC.

This clonotype was observed a single time. This chain links TRBV10-3 with TRBJ2-1; D is perhaps TRBD2 (7 bases). V was trimmed by 0 bases and J by 4 bases, leaving 13 bases between them. This CDR3 region has 16 residues. The germline CDR1 and CDR2 sequences are ENHRY and SYGVKD. The CDR3 loop reads CAISESGGPAYNEQFF. The CDR3 nucleotides read TGTGCCATCAGTGAGTCGGGGGGGCCTGCGTACAATGAGCAGTTCTTC.

This clonotype was found a few times. The rearrangement joins TRBV20-1 to TRBJ2-5; 13 bases agree with TRBD2. V dropped 6 bases and J dropped 2; count of bases not matched to a gene: 6. CDR3 length: 15 residues. Germline CDR1 is DFQATT and CDR2 is SNEGSKA (reference sequence). The CDR3 region is CSARQTSGRQETQYF. The CDR3 coding sequence is TGCAGTGCCAGGCAGACTAGCGGGAGGCAAGAGACCCAGTACTTC.

This clonotype has more than one count but fewer than ten. This rearrangement joins TRBV6-5 to TRBJ1-2; D is uncertain. Trimming removed 2 bases from V and 4 bases from J, with 14 bases in between. The germline V gene encodes CDR1 MNHEY and CDR2 SVGAGI. The CDR3 length is 15 residues. CDR3 protein: CASSYHSLSPYGYTF. The CDR3 DNA sequence: TGTGCCAGCAGTTACCACTCATTGAGCCCCTATGGCTACACCTTC.

This chain joins TRBV28 and TRBJ1-3, with D hard to call. The CDR3 extends over 14 amino acids. V was shortened by 2 bases and J by 4 bases, with 9 bases between the two germline ends. Germline V lookup: CDR1 MDHEN, CDR2 SYDVKM. The CDR3 is CASSLPGYGNTIYF. The DNA for the CDR3 is TGTGCCAGCAGTTTACCCGGGTACGGAAACACCATATATTTT.

This chain links TRBV4-2 with TRBJ2-5; 7 bases align to TRBD1. The CDR3 consists of 15 residues. Per germline, CDR1 LGHNA and CDR2 YNFKEQ. V lost 0 bases and J lost 4; bases outside the gene matches: 5. The DNA of the CDR3 is TGTGCCAGCAGCCAAGAGAGGGGGCTCGGAGAGACCCAGTACTTC. This sequence encodes CASSQERGLGETQYF.

J is TRBJ2-5 and V is TRBV6-5, with D tentatively TRBD1 (5 bases). With the DNA end fitting TRBJ2-7 better, the J assignment may be wrong. Germline V lookup: CDR1 MNHEY, CDR2 SVGAGI. The CDR3 has 13 residues. The CDR3 sequence: CASRPRQQSEQYF. Here the CDR3 DNA reads TGTGCCTCCCGGCCGCGACAGCAAAGCGAGCAGTACTTC.

The chain carries TRBV7-6 and TRBJ2-5; either TRBD1 or TRBD2 may supply D (5 bases each). The CDR3 contains 15 residues. Germline values: CDR1 SGHVS, CDR2 FNYEAQ. The V end lost 5 bases, the J end lost 2 bases, and 15 bases lay between the germline ends. The DNA for the CDR3 is TGTGCCAGCAGCCATATGGGACGGAGACAAGAGACCCAGTACTTC. Translating it yields CASSHMGRRQETQYF.

The chain couples TRBV28 to TRBJ2-1; TRBD1 might be the D (6 bases). The V and J ends lost 6 bases and 10 bases respectively, with 13 bases between them. The CDR3 is made up of 12 amino acids. CDR1 and CDR2 from the germline V gene are MDHEN and SYDVKM. The CDR3: CASRITGLEQFF. The CDR3 nucleotides read TGTGCCAGCAGGATCACAGGGTTAGAGCAGTTCTTC.

This clonotype was seen only once. The V and J genes are TRBV20-1 and TRBJ2-5; D remains unclear. The CDR3 loop spans 14 amino acids. Germline values: CDR1 DFQATT, CDR2 SNEGSKA (reference sequence). V was clipped by 5 bases and J by 1 base, with 14 bases between them. DNA of the CDR3: TGCAGTGCTCCCTGGGCTGGGCCCCAAGAGACCCAGTACTTC. It codes for CSAPWAGPQETQYF.

This clonotype has only a few counts. V gene TRBV20-1 combines with J gene TRBJ2-5; the D is unclear. Germline CDR1 DFQATT, CDR2 SNEGSKA (reference sequence). The CDR3 has 15 amino acids. V lost 6 bases and J 0 bases, leaving 17 bases between the germline ends. CDR3 protein: CSAPEQYRNQETQYF. The CDR3 DNA is TGCAGTGCCCCCGAGCAGTACCGAAACCAAGAGACCCAGTACTTC.

V gene TRBV20-1 combines with J gene TRBJ1-1; unclear D gene. Germline CDR1 reads DFQATT; CDR2 reads SNEGSKA (reference sequence). The CDR3 sequence is 14 residues long. The CDR3 loop reads CRAMRGGLVTEAFF. DNA for the CDR3: TGCAGAGCCATGCGGGGAGGGTTGGTCACTGAAGCTTTCTTT.

The chain couples TRBV20-1 to TRBJ2-5, with a possible D match to TRBD2 (6 bases). The J call may be mistaken, given a closer DNA end match to TRBJ2-7. CDR3 size: 14 residues. Germline CDR1 reads DFQATT; CDR2 reads SNEGSKA (reference sequence). The CDR3 protein is CSARSSESSYEQYF. CDR3 bases: TGCAGTGCTAGGTCTAGCGAGAGCTCCTACGAGCAGTACTTC.

V usage is TRBV7-9 and J usage is TRBJ2-3, with 14 bases aligning to TRBD2. V shed 6 bases, J shed 8 bases, and the junction held 10 bases outside the gene matches. The CDR3 has 16 amino acids. The germline V gene encodes CDR1 SEHNR and CDR2 FQNEAQ (reference sequence). CDR3: CASSPGLAGESGTQYF. DNA for the CDR3: TGTGCCAGCAGTCCGGGACTAGCGGGAGAGAGCGGTACGCAGTATTTT. Combining the CDR3 with reference TRBV7-9 and TRBJ2-3 gives the whole variable domain DTGVSQNPRHKITKRGQNVTFRCDPISEHNRLYWYRQTLGQGPEFLTYFQNEAQLEKSRLLSDRFSAERPKGSFSTLEIQRTEQGDSAMYLCASSPGLAGESGTQYFGPGTRLTVL.

This clonotype occurred once. A junction end diverges from the germline sequence, so it may reflect a read error. This sequence joins TRBV6-1 and TRBJ2-4; a weak D match, TRBD1 (6 bases). Germline loops: CDR1 MNHNS, CDR2 SASEGT. CDR3 length: 14 amino acids. DNA of the CDR3: TGTGCCAGCAGTGAGGGGGCGTCCAAAAACATTCAGCACTTC. It translates to CASSEGASKNIQHF.

This clonotype was observed many times. CDR3 DNA: TGTGCCAGCAGCCCCGGGACTAGCGGGGGCGAAGAGACCCAGTACTTC. Residues: CASSPGTSGGEETQYF. The chain uses TRBV6-2 or TRBV6-3 and TRBJ2-5, with 14 bases aligning to TRBD2. With V trimmed by 6 bases and J by 3 bases, 6 bases remained unmatched. This CDR3 has 16 amino acids. Germline V CDR1 and CDR2: MNHEY, SVGEGT.

The J gene is TRBJ1-4, the V gene TRBV7-9; the match to TRBD1 covers 8 bases. Trimming cost V 6 bases and J 8 bases; bases outside gene matches: 8. Per germline, CDR1 SEHNR and CDR2 FQNEAQ (reference sequence). The CDR3 runs 14 residues. Here the CDR3 reads CASRLQGADEKLFF. CDR3 DNA sequence: TGTGCCAGCAGACTTCAGGGGGCGGACGAAAAACTGTTTTTT. Drawing the rest from reference TRBV7-9 and TRBJ1-4, the complete variable domain is DTGVSQNPRHKITKRGQNVTFRCDPISEHNRLYWYRQTLGQGPEFLTYFQNEAQLEKSRLLSDRFSAERPKGSFSTLEIQRTEQGDSAMYLCASRLQGADEKLFFGSGTQLSVL.

This clonotype was seen only a few times. The chain is built from TRBV29-1 and TRBJ2-1; TRBD2 matches at 13 bases. Germline V lookup: CDR1 SQVTM, CDR2 ANQGSEA. CDR3 length equals 19 residues. The J segment lost 4 bases and the V segment lost 6 bases, leaving 18 bases of the junction unmatched. The CDR3 sequence: CSVSQVTSGRALGYNEQFF. The DNA of the CDR3 is TGCAGCGTCTCTCAGGTCACTAGCGGGAGGGCCCTTGGGTACAATGAGCAGTTCTTC.

The table lists this clonotype with a few counts. The CDR3 is CSARAQGGIRNTEAFF. DNA for the CDR3: TGCAGTGCGCGGGCCCAGGGGGGTATACGGAACACTGAAGCTTTCTTT. The rearrangement uses TRBV20-1 and TRBJ1-1; 7 nucleotides line up with TRBD1. The CDR3 consists of 16 residues. V lost 6 bases, J lost 1 base, and 14 bases stayed unmatched. Germline V gene lookup returns CDR1 DFQATT and CDR2 SNEGSKA (reference sequence).

The chain combines TRBV2 with TRBJ2-6, with D possibly matching TRBD2 (5 bases). The V end was cut by 8 bases, the J end by 4 bases, with 15 bases between. From germline, CDR1 is SNHLY and CDR2 FYNNEI. This CDR3 is 15 amino acids long. In nucleotides, the CDR3 is TGTGCCAGCTTATCTAGGGAGCCCGGGGCCAACGTCCTGACTTTC. This codes for CASLSREPGANVLTF.

This rearrangement joins TRBV28 to TRBJ1-4, with 7 bases lining up with TRBD1. Germline V gene data show CDR1 as MDHEN and CDR2 as SYDVKM. The CDR3 is 15 residues long. V lost 3 bases to trimming and J lost 7 bases; unmatched junction nucleotides: 8. CDR3 coding DNA: TGTGCCAGCAGTTTCGCTGACAGGGACGTTGAAAAACTGTTTTTT. Its translation is CASSFADRDVEKLFF.

The V call is TRBV7-8, the J call TRBJ2-3; D is unclear. The CDR3 length is 13 residues. CDR1 and CDR2 (germline): SGHVS, FQNEAQ. Between the trimmed V and J ends, which lost 1 base and 5 bases, there was a span of 7 bases. The CDR3 sequence is CASSLGRQDTQYF. CDR3 coding DNA: TGTGCCAGCAGCTTAGGACGGCAAGATACGCAGTATTTT.

In this sample, this clonotype turned up a few times. This chain connects TRBV24-1 to TRBJ2-7, with a tentative D call TRBD2 (6 bases). V was clipped by 2 bases and J by 2 bases, with 15 bases between them. CDR3 length: 16 residues. CDR1 KGHDR and CDR2 SFDVKD come from the germline V gene. The CDR3 DNA sequence: TGTGCCACCAGTGATTATCGAGCGGGTTCCACCTACGAGCAGTACTTC. Its translation: CATSDYRAGSTYEQYF.

This clonotype was counted a few times. This chain joins TRBV20-1 and TRBJ2-1, with TRBD2 matching over 7 bases. The CDR3 has 16 residues. The V gene's germline CDR1 is DFQATT and CDR2 SNEGSKA (reference sequence). V shed 6 bases and J 12 bases; nucleotides not matched to a gene: 23. CDR3 DNA sequence: TGCAGTGCCAAACCGATGACTGATCAAGCGGGGTTGGGGCAGTTCTTC. It is translated as CSAKPMTDQAGLGQFF.